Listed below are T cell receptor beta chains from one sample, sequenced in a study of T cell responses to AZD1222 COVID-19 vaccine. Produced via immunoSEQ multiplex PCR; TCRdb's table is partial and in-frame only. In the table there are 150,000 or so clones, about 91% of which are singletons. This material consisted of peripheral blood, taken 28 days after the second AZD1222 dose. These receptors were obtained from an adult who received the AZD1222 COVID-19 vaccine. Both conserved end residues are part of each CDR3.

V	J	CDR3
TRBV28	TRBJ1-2	CASSLSTDYYGYTF
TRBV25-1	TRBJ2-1	CASSRLYEQFF
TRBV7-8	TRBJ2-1	CASSFLDRGNEQFF
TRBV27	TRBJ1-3	CASSPSYGTGNTIYF
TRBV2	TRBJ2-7	CASSSRQGLSYEQYF
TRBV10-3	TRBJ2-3	CAVGGSADTQYF
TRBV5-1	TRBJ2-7	CASSTTGFSYEQYF
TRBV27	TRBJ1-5	CASSSGGADQPQHF
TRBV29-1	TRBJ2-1	CSGLVSNEQFF
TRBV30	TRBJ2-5	CAWSSRTGPGETQYF
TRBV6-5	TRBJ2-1	CASRTSGINEQFF
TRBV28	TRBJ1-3	CASVPSISGNTIYF
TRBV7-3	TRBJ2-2	CASSAPGLAVGSNTGELFF
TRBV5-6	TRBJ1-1	CASSLAGQNKAFF
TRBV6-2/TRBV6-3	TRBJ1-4	CASSLGEKLFF
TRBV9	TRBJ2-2	CASSVRGGRAPGELFF
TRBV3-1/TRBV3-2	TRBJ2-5	CASSQEGLAGVGETQYF
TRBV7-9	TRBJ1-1	CASSFRAGGRDTEAFF
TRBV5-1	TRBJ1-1	CASSLQGGVNTEAFF